Listed below are T cell receptor beta chains from one sample, sequenced in a study of regulatory T cells in long-lasting Graves disease. TCRdb redid the calling of the multiplex PCR reads with MiXCR, one entry per CDR3 protein. The repertoire includes 440,000 or so distinct CDR3 sequences, just under 15% of them detected once, and 16% sits in the top ten. In addition, the sample was reused for a study of T cells in Graves' hyperthyroidism and ophthalmopathy.

Source: peripheral blood mononuclear cells (PBMCs), taken at new diagnosis, from a patient treated with antithyroid drugs. All receptors derive from a woman in her thirties with Graves disease. CDR3s include the opening cysteine and the closing phenylalanine or tryptophan. A D gene is named only where the DNA matches it firmly. Not every row has a clone size; where given, it reads once, few, many or a size class.

clone size	D gene	V gene	J gene	CDR3 protein	CDR3 DNA
many	TRBD1	TRBV11-2	TRBJ2-1	CASSLAAGQGFNEQFF	TGTGCCAGCAGCTTAGCCGCGGGACAGGGCTTTAATGAGCAGTTCTTC
.	.	TRBV6-1	TRBJ2-5	CATYLGHVAETQYF	TGTGCCACCTACCTCGGACATGTGGCAGAGACCCAGTACTTC
many	.	TRBV7-8	TRBJ2-1	CASSLALNWQFF	TGTGCCAGCAGCTTAGCGCTTAACTGGCAGTTCTTC
many	TRBD1	TRBV28	TRBJ2-7	CASSLSLWDRESYEQYF	TGTGCCAGCAGTTTGTCCCTCTGGGACAGGGAGTCCTACGAGCAGTACTTC
many	.	TRBV4-1	TRBJ2-5	CASSQPGTTQETQYF	TGCGCCAGCAGCCAACCTGGGACGACACAAGAGACCCAGTACTTC
many	.	TRBV13	TRBJ2-1	CASSQRLGASSYNEQFF	TGTGCCAGCAGCCAACGACTCGGCGCTAGCTCCTACAATGAGCAGTTCTTC
many	.	TRBV12-3/TRBV12-4	TRBJ2-2	CASTLGPGPGELFF	TGTGCCAGCACCCTGGGTCCAGGCCCCGGGGAGCTGTTTTTT
few	.	TRBV6-2/TRBV6-3	TRBJ2-5	CASRPPSRKPQETQYF	TGTGCCAGCAGACCCCCCTCTCGGAAACCCCAAGAGACCCAGTACTTC
many	.	TRBV6-1	TRBJ1-5	CANRGDGGIGNQPQHF	TGTGCCAACCGTGGGGACGGCGGGATAGGGAATCAGCCCCAGCATTTT
many	TRBD2	TRBV28	TRBJ2-1	CASSGTSGVSYNEQFF	TGTGCCAGCAGTGGGACTAGCGGGGTCTCCTACAATGAGCAGTTCTTC
many	TRBD1	TRBV30	TRBJ1-2	CAWSTFATGWGSGYTF	TGTGCCTGGAGCACATTCGCGACAGGGTGGGGGTCTGGCTACACCTTC
.	.	TRBV13	TRBJ2-7	CASSLVSQDRSREIRVFHEQYF	TGTGCCAGCAGCTTAGTTTCCCAAGACAGGTCGCGGGAGATAAGGGTTTTCCACGAGCAGTACTTC
many	TRBD2	TRBV20-1	TRBJ2-1	CSARTLAGDLYNEQFF	TGCAGTGCTAGAACCCTAGCGGGAGATCTCTACAATGAGCAGTTCTTC
.	.	TRBV24-1	TRBJ2-7	CATSDPTMPAPNEQYF	TGTGCCACCAGTGATCCCACCATGCCAGCACCGAACGAGCAGTACTTC